The table lists the clone carrying this T cell receptor (beta chain) with a count of one. The authors reverse transcribed roughly 0.5 to 1 ug RNA with random hexamers. The amplification used immunoSEQ multiplex PCR on TCR beta CDR3; it spanned 54 Vbeta and 13 Jbeta. TCRdb itself ran the immunoSEQ multiplex PCR reads through MiXCR, one entry per CDR3 protein. Of around 220,000 distinct CDR3 sequences listed, roughly 90% are singletons. The V gene lost 5 bases and the J gene lost 8 bases, with 10 bases spanning the gap. Germline V gene lookup returns CDR1 SEHNR and CDR2 FQNEAQ (reference sequence). CDR3 length equals 12 residues. This entry belongs to a study of CD8 T cells in Susac syndrome.

The V gene is TRBV7-9, the J gene TRBJ2-1; D not certain. The clonotype was recovered from a human donor with multiple sclerosis. The sequencing input was CD8+ T cells from PBMCs. The CDR3 sequence: CASSTREDEQFF. The CDR3 DNA follows: TGTGCCAGCAGCACCCGAGAGGATGAGCAGTTCTTC. The full variable domain, completed using reference TRBV7-9 and TRBJ2-1, is DTGVSQNPRHKITKRGQNVTFRCDPISEHNRLYWYRQTLGQGPEFLTYFQNEAQLEKSRLLSDRFSAERPKGSFSTLEIQRTEQGDSAMYLCASSTREDEQFFGPGTRLTVL.